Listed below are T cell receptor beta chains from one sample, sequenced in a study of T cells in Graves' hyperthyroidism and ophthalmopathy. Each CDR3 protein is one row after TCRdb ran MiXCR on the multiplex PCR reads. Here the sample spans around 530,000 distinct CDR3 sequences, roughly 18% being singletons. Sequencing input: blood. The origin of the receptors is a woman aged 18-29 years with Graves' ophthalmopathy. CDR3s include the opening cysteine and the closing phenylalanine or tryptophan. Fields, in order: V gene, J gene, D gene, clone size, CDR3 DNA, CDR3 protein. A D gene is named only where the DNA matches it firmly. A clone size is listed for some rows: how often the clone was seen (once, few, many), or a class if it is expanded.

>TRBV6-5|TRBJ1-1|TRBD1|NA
TGTGCCAGCAGTTACTCGCGGGACAGCAGATTGAACACTGAAGCTTTCTTT
CASSYSRDSRLNTEAFF
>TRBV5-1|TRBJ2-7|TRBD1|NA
TGCGCCAGCAGCTTGGAAGGGGGCTACGGCGAGCAGTACTTC
CASSLEGGYGEQYF
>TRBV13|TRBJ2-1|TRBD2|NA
TGTGCCAGCAGCCCTGGACTAGCGGGAGAGTATGAGCAGTTCTTC
CASSPGLAGEYEQFF
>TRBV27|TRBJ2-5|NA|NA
TGTGCCAGCATCTCCCGGGACCGACGCGTCCAAGAGACCCAGTACTTC
CASISRDRRVQETQYF
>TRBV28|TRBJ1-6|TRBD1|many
TGTGCCAGCAGTTTAGGGGGACAGGTTAATTCACCCCTCCACTTT
CASSLGGQVNSPLHF
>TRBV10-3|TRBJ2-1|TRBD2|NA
TGTGCCATCAGTGCTATTGATGGGACTAAGCATGAGCAGTTCTTC
CAISAIDGTKHEQFF
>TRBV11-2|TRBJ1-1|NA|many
TGTGCCAGCAGCTTAGCGCGGCGCGGCCGGCTTGGAGAAGCTTTCTTT
CASSLARRGRLGEAFF
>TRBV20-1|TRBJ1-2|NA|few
TGCAGTGCTAGAGCGCTACAGATAAACTATGGCTACACCTTC
CSARALQINYGYTF
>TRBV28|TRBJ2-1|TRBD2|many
TGTGCCAGCAGCCACCTAGCGGAATTGAACAATGAGCAGTTCTTC
CASSHLAELNNEQFF
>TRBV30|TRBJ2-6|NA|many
TGTGCCTGGAGGCTATCGGGGGCTGGGGCCAACGTCCTGACTTTC
CAWRLSGAGANVLTF
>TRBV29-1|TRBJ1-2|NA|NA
TGCAGCGTTGAAGAGGGGCCTAAGAAGGACTATGGCTACACCTTC
CSVEEGPKKDYGYTF
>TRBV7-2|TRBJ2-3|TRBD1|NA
TGTGCCAGCAGCTTAAGAGGGACAGTCACAGATACGCAGTATTTT
CASSLRGTVTDTQYF
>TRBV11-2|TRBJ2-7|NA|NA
TGTGCCAGCAGCGTAGAAACGGGGCAGGGCGAGCAGTACTTC
CASSVETGQGEQYF
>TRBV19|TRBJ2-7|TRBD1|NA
TGTGCCAGTAGTATAGGAGGGGGCAACGAGCAGTACTTC
CASSIGGGNEQYF
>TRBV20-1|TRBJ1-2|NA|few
TGCAGTGCTGGGGGGGGGGATGGCTATGGCTACACCTTC
CSAGGGDGYGYTF
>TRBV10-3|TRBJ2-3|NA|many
TGTGCCATCAGGAGCCCTACAGATACGCAGTATTTT
CAIRSPTDTQYF
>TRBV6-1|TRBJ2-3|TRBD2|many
TGTGCCAGCACCCGCTCCGGGACTAGCGGGAGCACAGATACGCAGTATTTT
CASTRSGTSGSTDTQYF
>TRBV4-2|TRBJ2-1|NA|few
TGTGCCAGCAGCCAATCCCCTCCGGGACACCGGGTTGATGAGCAGTTCTTC
CASSQSPPGHRVDEQFF
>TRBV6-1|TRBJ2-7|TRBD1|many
TGTGCCAGCAGCAAAGCCGGGACAGGGACCTACGAGCAGTACTTC
CASSKAGTGTYEQYF
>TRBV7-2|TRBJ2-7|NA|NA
TGTGCCAGCAGGGGCGGAGGGGGTCCCGCCTACGAGCAGTACTTC
CASRGGGGPAYEQYF
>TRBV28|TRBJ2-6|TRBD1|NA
TGTGCCAGCAGTTTTACTTTTCCTAAGACAGGGGGGTTGTGGGGGGCCAACGTCCTGACTTTC
CASSFTFPKTGGLWGANVLTF
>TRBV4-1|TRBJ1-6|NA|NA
TGCGCCAGCAGCCCGGGTGTCCAGGGGTCACCCCTCCACTTT
CASSPGVQGSPLHF